The next 18 T cell receptor beta chains were all read from a single sample in a study of blood T cell repertoires in COVID-19. Generated by immunoSEQ multiplex PCR, the TCRdb table keeps only in-frame clones and is missing some. The repertoire has about 190,000 clones, about 85% of them found once; the top ten carry under 25%. Sequenced: peripheral blood. The receptors were sampled from a man between 60 and 75 years old with active or convalescent COVID-19.

The rearrangement joins TRBV2 to TRBJ1-2, with 7 nucleotides matching TRBD1. V trimming: 4 bases; J trimming: 4 bases; junction bases outside the gene matches: 3. Germline V gene data show CDR1 as SNHLY and CDR2 as FYNNEI. CDR3 length equals 13 residues. As DNA, the CDR3 is TGTGCCAGCAGTGGCCGGGACAGCTATGGCTACACCTTC. Its translation is CASSGRDSYGYTF.

V gene TRBV15 combines with J gene TRBJ2-7, with TRBD1 as a possible D gene (7 bases). The V gene's germline CDR1 is LNHNV and CDR2 YYDKDF (reference sequence). The CDR3 contains 16 residues. V was shortened by 5 bases and J by 3 bases, with 20 bases between the two germline ends. Here the CDR3 reads CATSFWGDSSFYEQYF. The CDR3 DNA reads TGTGCCACCAGCTTTTGGGGGGACAGTAGCTTCTACGAGCAGTACTTC.

This rearrangement joins TRBV3-1 (or the pseudogene TRBV3-2) to TRBJ2-5, with D perhaps TRBD1 (5 bases). Trimming pared 4 bases from V and 5 bases from J, leaving 5 bases between. Germline CDR1 LGHDT, CDR2 YNNKEL (reference sequence). The CDR3 length is 11 residues. CDR3 sequence reads: CASSPGETQYF. The CDR3 DNA follows: TGTGCCAGCAGCCCAGGGGAGACCCAGTACTTC.

The CDR3 loop reads CASSLTGINDYTF. The DNA for the CDR3 is TGCGCCAGCAGCCTGACAGGGATTAACGACTACACCTTC. The chain couples TRBV5-1 to TRBJ1-2; 7 bases are a match to TRBD1. Per germline, CDR1 SGHRS and CDR2 YFSETQ. V shed 4 bases and J 10 bases; nucleotides not matched to a gene: 10. The CDR3 contains 13 residues.

About this clone itself: Different DNA sequences within this sample yield the same CDR3. The gene calls are TRBV5-1 and TRBJ1-1; D gene ambiguous. V was clipped by 1 base and J by 1 base, with 8 bases between them. Germline CDR1 and CDR2: SGHRS and YFSETQ. The CDR3 is made up of 14 amino acids. CDR3 coding DNA: TGCGCCAGCAGCTTGTTAACGGGGAACACTGAAGCTTTCTTT. It is translated as CASSLLTGNTEAFF.

This sequence joins TRBV25-1 and TRBJ2-7, with D possibly matching TRBD1 (5 bases). The V gene lost 2 bases and the J gene lost 9 bases, with 14 bases spanning the gap. The CDR3 is 13 amino acids. CDR1 and CDR2 from the germline V gene are MGHDK and SYGVNS. In DNA, the CDR3 is TGTGCCAGCAGTGAAAGACGGAACCAGGGGCAGTACTTC. It is translated as CASSERRNQGQYF.

The chain links TRBV27 to TRBJ1-6, with D possibly matching TRBD1 (6 bases). Per the germline V gene, CDR1 is MNHEY and CDR2 is SMNVEV (reference sequence). The CDR3 extends over 14 amino acids. With 3 bases removed from V and 9 bases from J, the gap between germline ends came to 12 bases. CDR3 in amino acids: CASSLSGVGSPLHF. CDR3 sequence (DNA): TGTGCCAGCAGTTTGTCAGGGGTCGGTTCACCCCTCCACTTT.

The rearrangement links TRBV11-2 to TRBJ2-3, with D possibly being TRBD2 (7 bases). This CDR3 comprises 17 residues. V was trimmed by 1 base and J by 0 bases, leaving 14 bases between them. The germline V gene has CDR1 SGHAT and CDR2 FQNNGV. For the CDR3, the DNA is TGTGCCAGCAGCTTAGCCGGGGGGCGTTCTAGCACAGATACGCAGTATTTT. Translating gives CASSLAGGRSSTDTQYF. Variable domain in full (rest from reference TRBV11-2 and TRBJ2-3): EAGVAQSPRYKIIEKRQSVAFWCNPISGHATLYWYQQILGQGPKLLIQFQNNGVVDDSQLPKDRFSAERLKGVDSTLKIQPAKLEDSAVYLCASSLAGGRSSTDTQYFGPGTRLTVL.

This rearrangement joins TRBV5-8 to TRBJ2-5, with a possible D match to TRBD2 (6 bases). This CDR3 comprises 15 residues. Germline loops: CDR1 SGHTS, CDR2 YDEGEE. Trimming stripped 3 bases from V and 4 bases from J, with 16 bases between. The CDR3 DNA reads TGTGCCAGCAGCTCGGTCACTCGGGGAGGAGAGACCCAGTACTTC. As protein: CASSSVTRGGETQYF.

The V call is TRBV9, the J call TRBJ1-3, with no clear D. This CDR3 is 15 amino acids long. V lost 0 bases, J lost 0 bases, and 7 bases lay in between. Germline values: CDR1 SGDLS, CDR2 YYNGEE. The CDR3 is CASSVVGSSGNTIYF. The CDR3 coding sequence is TGTGCCAGCAGCGTAGTGGGCAGCTCTGGAAACACCATATATTTT.

This clone was seen once. The gene calls are TRBV4-2 and TRBJ2-5; the match to TRBD1 covers 10 bases. The CDR3 runs 15 residues. CDR1 is LGHNA, CDR2 YNFKEQ, per germline. V trimming: 4 bases; J trimming: 4 bases; junction bases outside the gene matches: 6. In nucleotides, the CDR3 is TGTGCCAGCAGCCCGAGGACAGGGGGAGGAGAGACCCAGTACTTC. Translated: CASSPRTGGGETQYF.

The chain links TRBV5-5 to TRBJ2-5, with TRBD1 identical over 9 bases. V lost 4 bases, J lost 4 bases, and 5 bases stayed unmatched. Germline V gene data show CDR1 as SGHKS and CDR2 as YYEKEE (reference sequence). The CDR3 runs 14 residues. In nucleotides, the CDR3 is TGTGCCAGCAGCCTGACAGGGGGACCAGAGACCCAGTACTTC. Protein: CASSLTGGPETQYF.

In its sample, this clone was seen a few times. The chain has TRBV19 and TRBJ2-1; 9 bases map to TRBD1. With 4 bases clipped from V and 10 bases from J, the junction kept 5 bases outside the gene matches. This CDR3 contains 13 residues. Per germline, CDR1 LNHDA and CDR2 SQIVND (reference sequence). For the CDR3, the DNA is TGTGCCAGTAGTAAGGACAGGGGTAGGGAGCAGTTCTTC. The encoded protein is CASSKDRGREQFF. The whole variable domain, remainder taken from reference TRBV19 and TRBJ2-1, is DGGITQSPKYLFRKEGQNVTLSCEQNLNHDAMYWYRQDPGQGLRLIYYSQIVNDFQKGDIAEGYSVSREKKESFPLTVTSAQKNPTAFYLCASSKDRGREQFFGPGTRLTVL.

The rearrangement joins TRBV24-1 to TRBJ1-5; 7 positions match TRBD1. This CDR3 has 15 amino acids. From germline, CDR1 is KGHDR and CDR2 SFDVKD. The V gene end was trimmed by 4 bases and the J gene end by 3 bases; junction bases not matched to a gene: 5. CDR3 region: CATSDAQGNNQPQHF. In DNA, the CDR3 is TGTGCCACCAGTGACGCACAGGGGAACAATCAGCCCCAGCATTTT.

The V gene is TRBV10-3, the J gene TRBJ2-5, with 8 bases aligning to TRBD2. V was pared by 7 bases and J by 2 bases, with 6 bases of the junction left unmatched. This CDR3 is built from 14 residues. CDR1 and CDR2 from the germline V gene are ENHRY and SYGVKD. Here the CDR3 reads CAIKKAGVQETQYF. The CDR3 coding sequence is TGTGCCATCAAAAAAGCGGGGGTTCAAGAGACCCAGTACTTC.

This clone has only one observation. The chain combines TRBV19 with TRBJ1-2; D not resolved. In germline, CDR1 is LNHDA, CDR2 SQIVND (reference sequence). There are 11 residues in the CDR3. Trimming pared 4 bases from V and 8 bases from J, leaving 8 bases between. The DNA for the CDR3 is TGTGCCAGTAGTACGGACTTAGGCTACACCTTC. Encoded protein: CASSTDLGYTF.

The chain combines TRBV4-1 with TRBJ2-3; TRBD2 might be the D (6 bases). Trimming cost V 0 bases and J 10 bases, with 17 bases left between them. CDR3 length equals 15 residues. CDR1 MGHRA and CDR2 YSYEKL come from the germline V gene. CDR3 nucleotide sequence: TGCGCCAGCAGCCAAGATGGCTCAGGAGGGGCCGCGCAGTATTTT. This gives the protein CASSQDGSGGAAQYF.

The chain uses TRBV6-5 and TRBJ1-6; D not resolved. The ends were cut back, 2 bases at V and 4 bases at J, with 6 bases in the middle. This CDR3 has 14 amino acids. Germline CDR1 is MNHEY and CDR2 is SVGAGI. In nucleotides, the CDR3 is TGTGCCAGCAGTTACGGGCAGTATAATTCACCCCTCCACTTT. This codes for CASSYGQYNSPLHF.